This T cell receptor beta chain originates from a study of T cells after somatic rescue of genetic block. The repertoire was sequenced with immunoSEQ multiplex PCR; TCRdb's copy has only in-frame clones and lacks some. This sample has roughly 120,000 clones, with about 90% found just once. Source material: peripheral blood mononuclear cells (PBMCs). The clonotype was recovered from a woman between 18 and 29 years old.

The CDR3 loop reads CASSPEEGGRNTEAFF. The CDR3 DNA is TGTGCCAGCAGCCCCGAGGAGGGGGGAAGGAATACTGAAGCTTTCTTT. The J gene is TRBJ1-1, the V gene TRBV5-5; possibly TRBD1 for D (6 bases). Trimming shortened V by 4 bases and J by 5 bases, and 21 bases separated the two germline ends. Germline-derived CDR1 and CDR2 are SGHKS and YYEKEE (reference sequence). The CDR3 runs to 16 residues. The variable domain in full, with the rest retrieved from reference TRBV5-5 and TRBJ1-1, is DAGVTQSPTHLIKTRGQQVTLRCSPISGHKSVSWYQQVLGQGPQFIFQYYEKEERGRGNFPDRFSARQFPNYSSELNVNALLLGDSALYLCASSPEEGGRNTEAFFGQGTRLTVV.